This TCR beta chain stems from a study of T cell repertoires in cytomegalovirus infection. Study context: Matching HLA type, along with CMV infection, was indicated by public TCR beta signatures. Study-wide results and limits: In two of eight donors, the top clonotype was HLA-C-restricted CMV-specific.

Points on this clonotype: Its antigen is as yet unknown.

Trimming removed 10 bases at V and 1 base at J, with 12 bases between. The germline gives CDR1 MNHEY, CDR2 SVGAGI. This CDR3 spans 13 amino acids. MiXCR was run by TCRdb on the reads, yielding one entry per CDR3 protein. This repertoire shows about 60,000 distinct CDR3 sequences, roughly 34% found once; its top ten account for about two thirds. The clonotype was recovered from a human donor in good health (CMV status not recorded). Some clones in this sample may be carry-over from other donors' samples. Sequenced sample: PBMCs, sequenced either directly or after in vitro stimulation (not recorded which). The rearrangement links TRBV6-5 to TRBJ2-3; D remains unclear. CDR3: CATGRRGTDTQYF. The CDR3 DNA is TGTGCCACCGGGCGTAGAGGCACAGATACGCAGTATTTT.